This T cell receptor (beta chain) stems from a study of T cells in Graves' hyperthyroidism and ophthalmopathy. Researchers amplified the TCR beta CDR3 regions from RNA transcripts. Initially, a first-round RT-PCR of the TCR CDR3 employed the HTBI primer set. TCRdb reprocessed the multiplex PCR reads with MiXCR, giving one entry per CDR3 protein. Of around 580,000 distinct CDR3 sequences in the sample, around 46% were seen once. This clonotype was seen ten or more times. Its antigen is still unknown. Study-wide points: Within blood appeared most thyroid clonotypes that had expanded above 0.001.

Patients showing uncontrolled infection, other autoimmune disease, pregnancy or lactation were ineligible. Sequencing was performed on peripheral blood or thyroid tissue (not recorded which). The receptor comes from a woman aged 18-29 years with Graves' hyperthyroidism.

CDR3 amino acids: CASSVRDGYTF. DNA of the CDR3: TGTGCCAGCAGTGTGAGGGATGGCTACACCTTC. The chain couples TRBV25-1 to TRBJ1-2; no definite D call. This CDR3 has 11 residues. With 4 bases removed from V and 6 bases from J, the gap between germline ends came to 6 bases. Germline V lookup: CDR1 MGHDK, CDR2 SYGVNS.